Detailed here is one T cell receptor beta chain. This sample stems from a study of blood T cell repertoires in COVID-19. About the study: Samples came from the United States, Italy and Spain, spanning acute and convalescent COVID-19. PBMCs, B-cell-depleted T cells, or T cells were the source of the cDNA or gDNA that made up the material.

The data were produced by immunoSEQ multiplex PCR, yet TCRdb's version contains in-frame clones alone and is incomplete. The table shows around 100,000 clones, with approximately 80% occurring only once. The CDR3 spans 15 residues. V lost 7 bases and J lost 8; bases outside the gene matches: 9. Germline V lookup: CDR1 LNHDA, CDR2 SQIVND (reference sequence). The material sequenced was peripheral blood. The TCR comes from a human donor in a cohort sampled during active COVID-19. This chain uses TRBV19 with TRBJ2-1; 12 bases agree with TRBD2. CDR3 sequence (DNA): TGTGCCAGTACCCCTAGCGGGGGGGCCTTCTATGAGCAGTTCTTC. Its protein product is CASTPSGGAFYEQFF. The full variable domain, rest sourced from reference TRBV19 and TRBJ2-1, is DGGITQSPKYLFRKEGQNVTLSCEQNLNHDAMYWYRQDPGQGLRLIYYSQIVNDFQKGDIAEGYSVSREKKESFPLTVTSAQKNPTAFYLCASTPSGGAFYEQFFGPGTRLTVL.